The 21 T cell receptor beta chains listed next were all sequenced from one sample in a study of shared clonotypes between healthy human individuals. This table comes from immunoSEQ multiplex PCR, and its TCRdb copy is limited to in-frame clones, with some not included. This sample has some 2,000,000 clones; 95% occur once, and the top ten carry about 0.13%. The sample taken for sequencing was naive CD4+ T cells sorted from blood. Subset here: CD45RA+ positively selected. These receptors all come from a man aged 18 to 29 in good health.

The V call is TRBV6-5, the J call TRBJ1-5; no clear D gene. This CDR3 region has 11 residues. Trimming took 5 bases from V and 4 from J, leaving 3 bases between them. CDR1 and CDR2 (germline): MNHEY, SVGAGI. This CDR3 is CASSRNQPQHF. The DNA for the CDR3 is TGTGCCAGCAGTCGAAATCAGCCCCAGCATTTT.

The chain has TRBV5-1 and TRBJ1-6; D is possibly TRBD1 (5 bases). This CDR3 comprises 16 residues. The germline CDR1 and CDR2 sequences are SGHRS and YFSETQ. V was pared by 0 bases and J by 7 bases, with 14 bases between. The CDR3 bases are TGCGCCAGCAGCTTGGCAGGGTCAGCGCAAAATTCACCCCTCCACTTT. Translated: CASSLAGSAQNSPLHF.

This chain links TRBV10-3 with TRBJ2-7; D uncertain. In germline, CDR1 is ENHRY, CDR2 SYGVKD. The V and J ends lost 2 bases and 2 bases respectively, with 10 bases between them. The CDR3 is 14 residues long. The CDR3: CAISEVLPPYEQYF. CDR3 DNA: TGTGCCATCAGTGAGGTCCTTCCCCCCTACGAGCAGTACTTC.

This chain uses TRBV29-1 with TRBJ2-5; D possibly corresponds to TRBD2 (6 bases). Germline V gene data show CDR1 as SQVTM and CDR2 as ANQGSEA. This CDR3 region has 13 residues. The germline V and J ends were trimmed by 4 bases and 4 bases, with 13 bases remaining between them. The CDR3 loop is CSVGRDWGETQYF. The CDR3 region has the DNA TGCAGCGTTGGGAGGGATTGGGGAGAGACCCAGTACTTC.

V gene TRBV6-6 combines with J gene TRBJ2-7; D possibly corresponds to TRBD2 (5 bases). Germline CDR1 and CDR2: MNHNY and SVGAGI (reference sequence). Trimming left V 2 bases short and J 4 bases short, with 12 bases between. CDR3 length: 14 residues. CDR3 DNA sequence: TGTGCCAGCAGTTACGAGCGGAAGGGTTACGAGCAGTACTTC. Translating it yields CASSYERKGYEQYF.

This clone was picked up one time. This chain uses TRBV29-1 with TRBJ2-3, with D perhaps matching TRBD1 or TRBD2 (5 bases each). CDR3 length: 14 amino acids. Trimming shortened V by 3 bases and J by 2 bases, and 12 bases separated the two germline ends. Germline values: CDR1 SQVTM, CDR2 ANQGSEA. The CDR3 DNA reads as TGCAGCGTTGATTTTGGGGGTCCCACAGATACGCAGTATTTT. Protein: CSVDFGGPTDTQYF.

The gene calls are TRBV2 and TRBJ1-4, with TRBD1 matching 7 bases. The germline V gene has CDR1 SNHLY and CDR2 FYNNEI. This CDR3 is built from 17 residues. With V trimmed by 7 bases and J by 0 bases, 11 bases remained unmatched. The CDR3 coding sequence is TGTGCCAGCACATCGACAGGGTGGAGGGCAACTAATGAAAAACTGTTTTTT. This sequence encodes CASTSTGWRATNEKLFF.

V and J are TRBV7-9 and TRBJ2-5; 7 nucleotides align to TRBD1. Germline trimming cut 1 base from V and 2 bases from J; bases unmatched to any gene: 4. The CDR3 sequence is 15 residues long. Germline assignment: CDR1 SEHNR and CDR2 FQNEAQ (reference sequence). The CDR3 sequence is CASSLGGRGQETQYF. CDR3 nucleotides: TGTGCCAGCAGCTTAGGGGGCAGGGGGCAAGAGACCCAGTACTTC.

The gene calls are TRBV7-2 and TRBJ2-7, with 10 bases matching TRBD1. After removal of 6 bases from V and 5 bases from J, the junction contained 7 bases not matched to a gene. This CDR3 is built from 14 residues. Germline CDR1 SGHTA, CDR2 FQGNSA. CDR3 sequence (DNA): TGTGCCAGCAGGCTGACAGGGGGCCCCAACGAGCAGTACTTC. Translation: CASRLTGGPNEQYF.

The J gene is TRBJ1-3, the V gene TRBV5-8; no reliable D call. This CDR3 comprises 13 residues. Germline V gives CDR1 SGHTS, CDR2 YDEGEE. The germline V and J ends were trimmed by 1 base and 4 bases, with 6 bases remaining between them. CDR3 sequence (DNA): TGTGCCAGCAGCTTGTGGAACGGAAACACCATATATTTT. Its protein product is CASSLWNGNTIYF.

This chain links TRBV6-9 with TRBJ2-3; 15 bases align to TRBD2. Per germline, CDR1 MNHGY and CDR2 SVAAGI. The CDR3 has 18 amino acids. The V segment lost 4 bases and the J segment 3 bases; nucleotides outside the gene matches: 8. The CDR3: CASSLGLAGGTLTDTQYF. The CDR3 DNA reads TGTGCCAGCAGTTTAGGACTAGCGGGAGGGACTCTAACAGATACGCAGTATTTT.

DNA for the CDR3: TGTGCCAGCAGTTTATCAGGCCTATACAATCAGCCCCAGCATTTT. Encoded protein: CASSLSGLYNQPQHF. The V and J genes are TRBV28 and TRBJ1-5; D unresolved. Trimming pared 1 base from V and 3 bases from J, leaving 10 bases between. Looked up from germline, CDR1 is MDHEN and CDR2 is SYDVKM. The CDR3 has 15 residues.

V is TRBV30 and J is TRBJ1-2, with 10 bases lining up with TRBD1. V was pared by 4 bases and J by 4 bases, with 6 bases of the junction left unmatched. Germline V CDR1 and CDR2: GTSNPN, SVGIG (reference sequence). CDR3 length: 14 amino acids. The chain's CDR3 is CAWTGQGGTYGYTF. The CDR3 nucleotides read TGTGCCTGGACAGGACAGGGGGGGACCTATGGCTACACCTTC.

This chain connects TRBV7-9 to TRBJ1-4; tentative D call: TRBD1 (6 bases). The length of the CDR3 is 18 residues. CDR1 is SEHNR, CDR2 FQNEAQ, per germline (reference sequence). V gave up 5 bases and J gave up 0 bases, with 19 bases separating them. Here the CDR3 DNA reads TGTGCCAGCAGCCCAACAGGGTACGTGGCGGCAACTAATGAAAAACTGTTTTTT. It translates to CASSPTGYVAATNEKLFF.

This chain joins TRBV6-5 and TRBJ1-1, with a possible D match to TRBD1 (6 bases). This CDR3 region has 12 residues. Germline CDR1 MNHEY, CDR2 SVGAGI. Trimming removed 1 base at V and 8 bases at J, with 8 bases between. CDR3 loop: CASSYWGQEAFF. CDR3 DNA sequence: TGTGCCAGCAGTTACTGGGGACAAGAAGCTTTCTTT.

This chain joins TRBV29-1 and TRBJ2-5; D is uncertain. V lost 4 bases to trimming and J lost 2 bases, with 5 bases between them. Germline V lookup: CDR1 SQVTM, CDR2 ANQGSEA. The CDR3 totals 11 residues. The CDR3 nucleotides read TGCAGCGTTGTCCCGCAAGAGACCCAGTACTTC. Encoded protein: CSVVPQETQYF.

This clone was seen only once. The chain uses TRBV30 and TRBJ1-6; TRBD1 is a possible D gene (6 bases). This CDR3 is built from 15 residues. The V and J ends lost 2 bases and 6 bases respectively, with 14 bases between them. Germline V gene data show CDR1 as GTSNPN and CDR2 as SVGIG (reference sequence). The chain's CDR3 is CAWSRTGNGNSPLHF. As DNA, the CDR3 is TGTGCCTGGAGTAGAACAGGGAATGGTAATTCACCCCTCCACTTT. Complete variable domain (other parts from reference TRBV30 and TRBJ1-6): SQTIHQWPATLVQPVGSPLSLECTVEGTSNPNLYWYRQAAGRGLQLLFYSVGIGQISSEVPQNLSASRPQDRQFILSSKKLLLSDSGFYLCAWSRTGNGNSPLHFGNGTRLTVT.

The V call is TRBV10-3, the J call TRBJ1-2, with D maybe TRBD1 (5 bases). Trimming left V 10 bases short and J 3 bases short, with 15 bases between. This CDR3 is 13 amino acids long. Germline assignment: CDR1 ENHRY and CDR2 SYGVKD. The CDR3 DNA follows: TGTGCCACCCTTAGGGACGGGGACTATGGCTACACCTTC. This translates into CATLRDGDYGYTF.

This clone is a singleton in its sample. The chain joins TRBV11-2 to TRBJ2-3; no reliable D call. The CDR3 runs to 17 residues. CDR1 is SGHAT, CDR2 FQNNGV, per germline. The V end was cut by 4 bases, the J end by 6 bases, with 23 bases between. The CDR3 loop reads CASSSHSTANLGDTQYF. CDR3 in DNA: TGTGCCAGCAGCTCACATAGCACGGCAAACCTAGGGGATACGCAGTATTTT. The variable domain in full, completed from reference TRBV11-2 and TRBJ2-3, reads EAGVAQSPRYKIIEKRQSVAFWCNPISGHATLYWYQQILGQGPKLLIQFQNNGVVDDSQLPKDRFSAERLKGVDSTLKIQPAKLEDSAVYLCASSSHSTANLGDTQYFGPGTRLTVL.

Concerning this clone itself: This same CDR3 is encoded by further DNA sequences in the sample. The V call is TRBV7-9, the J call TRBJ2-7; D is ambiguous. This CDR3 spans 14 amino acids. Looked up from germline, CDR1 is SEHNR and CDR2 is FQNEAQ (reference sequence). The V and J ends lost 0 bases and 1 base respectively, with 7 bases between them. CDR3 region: CASSLAGNSYEQYF. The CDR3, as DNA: TGTGCCAGCAGCTTAGCAGGGAATTCCTACGAGCAGTACTTC.

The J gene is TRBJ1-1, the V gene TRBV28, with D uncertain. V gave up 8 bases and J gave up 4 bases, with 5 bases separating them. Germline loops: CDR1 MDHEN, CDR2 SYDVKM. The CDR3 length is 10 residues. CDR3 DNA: TGTGCCAGCGGACCCACTGAAGCTTTCTTT. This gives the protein CASGPTEAFF.